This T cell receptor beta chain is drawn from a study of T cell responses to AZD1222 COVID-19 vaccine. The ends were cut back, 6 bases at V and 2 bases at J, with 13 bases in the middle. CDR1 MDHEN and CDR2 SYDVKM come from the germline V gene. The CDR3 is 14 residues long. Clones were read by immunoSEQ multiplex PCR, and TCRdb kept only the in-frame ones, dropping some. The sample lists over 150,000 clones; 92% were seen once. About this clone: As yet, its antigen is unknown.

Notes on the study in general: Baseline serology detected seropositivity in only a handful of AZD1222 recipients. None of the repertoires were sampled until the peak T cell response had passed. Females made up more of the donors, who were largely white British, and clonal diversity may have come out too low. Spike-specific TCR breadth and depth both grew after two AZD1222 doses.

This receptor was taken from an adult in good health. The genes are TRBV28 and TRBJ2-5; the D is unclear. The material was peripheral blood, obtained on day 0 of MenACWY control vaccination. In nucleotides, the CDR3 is TGTGCCAGCAGAACTTTCGACGGGCAAGAGACCCAGTACTTC. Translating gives CASRTFDGQETQYF.